The 5 T cell receptor beta chains given below trace back to one sample, sequenced in a study of blood T cells in healthy people across ages. It was with a sample-barcoded 5' primer and a J-beta primer mix that a second PCR of about 7 to 12 cycles was run. TCRdb reanalysed the 5' RACE reads using MiXCR and keeps one entry per CDR3 protein. Seen here are about 940,000 distinct CDR3 sequences, 45% to 50% observed once, and the top ten hold roughly 13%. Material for sequencing was blood. The receptors come from a man aged 25-45 years in good health.

This clonotype occurred once. This may arise from a read error, as a much more abundant clone is one base away. The chain employs TRBV10-3 and TRBJ2-1, with D possibly TRBD2 on 6 matching bases. The germline CDR1 and CDR2 sequences are ENHRY and SYGVKD. The CDR3 spans 13 residues. V was shortened by 6 bases and J by 12 bases, with 18 bases between the two germline ends. DNA of the CDR3: TGTGCCATCAGGGAGGGTACGGTGGATGGGCAGTTCTTC. Its protein product is CAIREGTVDGQFF.

This clonotype was detected once. The CDR3: CASSHRWTENYEQYF. As DNA, the CDR3 is TGCGCCAGCAGCCACCGTTGGACAGAGAACTACGAGCAGTACTTC. The genes are TRBV4-3 and TRBJ2-7, with D perhaps matching TRBD1 (6 bases). This CDR3 spans 15 amino acids. The germline CDR1 and CDR2 sequences are LGHNA and YSLEER. Trimming removed 3 bases from V and 3 bases from J, with 15 bases in between.

The chain has TRBV3-1 and TRBJ2-6; no definite D call. V lost 0 bases and J 0 bases, leaving 18 bases between the germline ends. Germline V gene lookup returns CDR1 LGHDT and CDR2 YNNKEL (reference sequence). This CDR3 has 20 amino acids. The CDR3 sequence is CASSQDFAGLSNSGANVLTF. The CDR3 nucleotides are TGTGCCAGCAGCCAAGATTTCGCAGGCCTTTCAAACTCTGGGGCCAACGTCCTGACTTTC.

V usage is TRBV6-1 and J usage is TRBJ2-7; TRBD2 matches 8 bases. Germline CDR1 reads MNHNS; CDR2 reads SASEGT. The CDR3 consists of 16 residues. V was clipped by 1 base and J by 0 bases; unmatched bases: 5. CDR3 region: CASSEEVAGSSYEQYF. CDR3 in DNA: TGTGCCAGCAGTGAAGAGGTAGCGGGGAGCTCCTACGAGCAGTACTTC.

This clonotype was counted only a few times. The genes are TRBV13 and TRBJ1-1; D remains ambiguous. Looked up from germline, CDR1 is PRHDT and CDR2 is FYEKMQ (reference sequence). Trimming cost V 4 bases and J 1 base, with 16 bases left between them. This CDR3 contains 16 residues. CDR3 amino acids: CASSSRLYEGNTEAFF. The CDR3 nucleotides are TGTGCCAGCAGCTCCCGTCTATATGAGGGGAACACTGAAGCTTTCTTT.